This T cell receptor beta chain stems from a study of shared clonotypes between healthy human individuals. Across the study: Researchers assigned three CD4 naive, three CD4 memory, two CD8 naive and one CD8 memory plate to each donor.

The CDR3 spans 13 residues. V lost 6 bases, J lost 10 bases, and 16 bases lay in between. Germline CDR1 reads MNHEY; CDR2 reads SVGAGI. The repertoire was sequenced with immunoSEQ multiplex PCR; TCRdb's copy has only in-frame clones and lacks some. Among 800,000 or so clones, 95% to 97% were seen once, and the ten largest hold under 0.3%. Terminally differentiated effector memory CD45RA+ cells were excluded by CCR7 positive selection of CD45RO-negative cells. The J gene is TRBJ2-1, the V gene TRBV6-5; D may be TRBD1 or TRBD2 (5 bases each). The sequenced material came from naive CD8+ T cells sorted from blood. The origin of this receptor is a man aged 25-45 years in good health. CDR3 in DNA: TGTGCCAGCAGGCCGGGACCGCGTAGGGAGCAGTTCTTC. This sequence encodes CASRPGPRREQFF.